This TCR beta chain was found in a study of blood T cell repertoires in COVID-19. Trimming pared 7 bases from V and 3 bases from J, leaving 7 bases between. The CDR3 has 12 residues. In the original processing: Reference gene primer amplification gave nucleated cell count estimates. TCRdb's copy holds only in-frame clones and misses some; the assay was immunoSEQ multiplex PCR. From that table come the V and J calls and clone size; the DNA was used to work out D and trimming. The table lists 250,000 to 300,000 clones, about nine tenths of them singletons. The TCR comes from a woman between 40 and 50 years old with acute COVID-19. The sequencing input was PBMCs or T cells enriched from blood (not recorded which). The chain combines TRBV12-3 or TRBV12-4 with TRBJ1-3; D gene uncertain. CDR3 DNA sequence: TGTGCCAGCACCACGGGTGGAAACACCATATATTTT. It yields the protein CASTTGGNTIYF.